The 32 T cell receptor beta chains reported below all come from one sample, sequenced in a study of blood T cell repertoires in COVID-19. The repertoire was sequenced with immunoSEQ multiplex PCR; TCRdb's copy has only in-frame clones and lacks some. In the table there are hundreds of thousands of clones, 65% to 90% of which are singletons. What was sequenced was peripheral blood. The source is a woman aged 60-75 years with COVID-19, enrolled during active disease.

The genes are TRBV5-6 and TRBJ2-2; the D is unclear. CDR1 SGHDT and CDR2 YYEEEE come from the germline V gene. This CDR3 contains 13 residues. Between the trimmed V and J ends, which lost 2 bases and 6 bases, there was a span of 8 bases. CDR3 loop: CASSFGEAGELFF. In nucleotides, the CDR3 is TGTGCCAGCAGCTTCGGTGAAGCCGGGGAGCTGTTTTTT.

The V call is TRBV6-5, the J call TRBJ2-1; maybe TRBD2 (6 bases). The CDR3 consists of 15 residues. V lost 4 bases and J lost 0, with 10 bases in between. CDR1 is MNHEY, CDR2 SVGAGI, per germline. The CDR3 region is CASSFLADSYNEQFF. The CDR3, as DNA: TGTGCCAGCAGTTTTTTAGCGGACTCCTACAATGAGCAGTTCTTC.

This chain joins TRBV30 and TRBJ1-5; D perhaps matches TRBD1 (6 bases). The germline V gene has CDR1 GTSNPN and CDR2 SVGIG (reference sequence). Trimming left V 1 base short and J 7 bases short, with 11 bases between. This CDR3 has 13 amino acids. CDR3 sequence: CAWSAGDGQPQHF. The CDR3, as DNA: TGTGCCTGGAGTGCAGGGGATGGCCAGCCCCAGCATTTT. Variable domain in full (rest from reference TRBV30 and TRBJ1-5): SQTIHQWPATLVQPVGSPLSLECTVEGTSNPNLYWYRQAAGRGLQLLFYSVGIGQISSEVPQNLSASRPQDRQFILSSKKLLLSDSGFYLCAWSAGDGQPQHFGDGTRLSIL.

The J gene is TRBJ2-7, the V gene TRBV9, with 9 bases identical to TRBD1. The ends lost 3 bases at V and 3 bases at J; junction bases unmatched: 7. The CDR3 contains 15 residues. Looked up from germline, CDR1 is SGDLS and CDR2 is YYNGEE. The CDR3 DNA is TGTGCCAGCAGCGCCGGGGGGACAGGGTACTACGAGCAGTACTTC. Translating gives CASSAGGTGYYEQYF.

This clone was seen a single time. The chain employs TRBV5-1 and TRBJ1-3; 8 bases fit TRBD1. V was pared by 3 bases and J by 2 bases, with 4 bases of the junction left unmatched. Germline CDR1 and CDR2: SGHRS and YFSETQ. This CDR3 has 15 residues. CDR3 residues: CASSSSDRAGNTIYF. The CDR3 bases are TGCGCCAGCAGCTCATCGGACAGGGCTGGAAACACCATATATTTT.

V gene TRBV7-3 combines with J gene TRBJ2-2; a possible D gene is TRBD2 (5 bases). V was cut by 3 bases and J by 2 bases, with 7 bases left in between. Germline assignment: CDR1 SGHTA and CDR2 FQGTGA. The length of the CDR3 is 14 residues. The CDR3 nucleotides read TGTGCCAGCAGCTTGACTACTAACACCGGGGAGCTGTTTTTT. This codes for CASSLTTNTGELFF.

This clone was counted between two and nine times. The chain has TRBV30 and TRBJ2-2; a weak D match, TRBD1 (5 bases). The CDR3 runs 15 residues. Germline CDR1 reads GTSNPN; CDR2 reads SVGIG (reference sequence). The V end was cut by 0 bases, the J end by 4 bases, with 12 bases between. This CDR3 is CAWSVGRASTGELFF. CDR3 coding DNA: TGTGCCTGGAGTGTAGGCAGGGCGAGCACCGGGGAGCTGTTTTTT.

This chain joins TRBV3-1 (or the pseudogene TRBV3-2) and TRBJ2-1, with a weak D call TRBD1 (6 bases). Germline CDR1 and CDR2: LGHDT and YNNKEL (reference sequence). The CDR3 consists of 16 residues. V lost 6 bases and J lost 2, with 17 bases in between. CDR3 amino acids: CASRRKMGQPYNEQFF. The CDR3 DNA reads TGTGCCAGCAGACGTAAGATGGGACAACCCTACAATGAGCAGTTCTTC.

V is TRBV2 and J is TRBJ2-1; TRBD2 might be the D (5 bases). The length of the CDR3 is 12 residues. CDR1 is SNHLY, CDR2 FYNNEI, per germline. Trimming removed 6 bases from V and 7 bases from J, with 10 bases in between. The CDR3 DNA reads TGTGCCAGCAGAATGACGGGAAATGAGCAGTTCTTC. The encoded protein is CASRMTGNEQFF.

The chain uses TRBV7-9 and TRBJ2-5; 8 bases are shared with TRBD1. Germline assignment: CDR1 SEHNR and CDR2 FQNEAQ (reference sequence). This CDR3 spans 14 amino acids. J gave up 3 bases and V 5 bases, and 5 bases lay outside the gene matches. The CDR3 reads CASSDWTGKETQYF. CDR3 sequence (DNA): TGTGCCAGCAGCGACTGGACAGGGAAAGAGACCCAGTACTTC.

This chain links TRBV9 with TRBJ1-1, with D possibly matching TRBD1 (6 bases). V lost 0 bases and J 0 bases, leaving 12 bases between the germline ends. CDR3 length equals 16 residues. The germline gives CDR1 SGDLS, CDR2 YYNGEE. The CDR3 region is CASSVGYRAMNTEAFF. The CDR3 coding sequence is TGTGCCAGCAGCGTAGGTTACAGGGCCATGAACACTGAAGCTTTCTTT.

V and J are TRBV5-4 and TRBJ2-3, with D maybe TRBD2 (6 bases). The germline V gene has CDR1 SGHNT and CDR2 YYREEE (reference sequence). Trimming pared 3 bases from V and 5 bases from J, leaving 19 bases between. This CDR3 spans 16 amino acids. CDR3 nucleotides: TGTGCCAGCAGCTCGCGCTGGGACTCACTAAAAGATACGCAGTATTTT. This translates into CASSSRWDSLKDTQYF.

This chain uses TRBV6-6 with TRBJ2-7, with 9 bases lining up with TRBD1. The germline V gene encodes CDR1 MNHNY and CDR2 SVGAGI (reference sequence). The CDR3 is 15 amino acids. Trimming at V came to 8 bases and at J to 4 bases, leaving 12 bases not matched to a gene. The CDR3 coding sequence is TGTGCCAGCCGTCCGGGACAGGGAAATCTGTACGAGCAGTACTTC. Its protein is CASRPGQGNLYEQYF.

The V and J genes are TRBV7-9 and TRBJ2-3; D gene uncertain. The CDR3 totals 11 residues. The V gene's germline CDR1 is SEHNR and CDR2 FQNEAQ (reference sequence). V was cut by 6 bases and J by 4 bases, with 5 bases left in between. The CDR3 spells CASRRADTQYF. CDR3 bases: TGTGCCAGCAGGCGAGCAGATACGCAGTATTTT.

The rearrangement uses TRBV9 and TRBJ2-1, with 9 bases matching TRBD2. V lost 5 bases and J lost 4; bases outside the gene matches: 13. The CDR3 has 17 amino acids. CDR1 and CDR2 (germline): SGDLS, YYNGEE. CDR3 DNA: TGTGCCAGCAGTTCCCCCCGAGTAGCGGGGGAGTACAATGAGCAGTTCTTC. It yields the protein CASSSPRVAGEYNEQFF.

This clone was found once. The J gene is TRBJ1-2, the V gene TRBV5-8; D may be TRBD1 (5 bases). V lost 0 bases and J lost 2, with 5 bases in between. The CDR3 is 13 amino acids. Germline assignment: CDR1 SGHTS and CDR2 YDEGEE. The CDR3 protein is CASSLAGNYGYTF. The DNA of the CDR3 is TGTGCCAGCAGCTTGGCAGGGAACTATGGCTACACCTTC.

This chain joins TRBV29-1 and TRBJ2-1; TRBD2 matches 8 bases. Germline lookup yields CDR1 SQVTM and CDR2 ANQGSEA. Unmatched junction bases numbered 0, after V lost 5 bases and J lost 6 bases. The CDR3 loop spans 11 amino acids. CDR3 DNA sequence: TGCAGCGTTAGCGGGGGCAATGAGCAGTTCTTC. This encodes CSVSGGNEQFF.

Here the CDR3 reads CASIRDINSNQPQHF. The DNA for the CDR3 is TGTGCCAGTATTCGGGACATCAATAGCAATCAGCCCCAGCATTTT. The chain joins TRBV19 to TRBJ1-5, with D perhaps TRBD1 (6 bases). V was shortened by 7 bases and J by 0 bases, with 13 bases between the two germline ends. The CDR3 totals 15 residues. Germline V gene lookup returns CDR1 LNHDA and CDR2 SQIVND (reference sequence).

The chain recombines TRBV7-3 with TRBJ1-5; D unclear. The CDR3 spans 13 residues. Trimming left V 4 bases short and J 6 bases short, with 10 bases between. The germline CDR1 and CDR2 sequences are SGHTA and FQGTGA. The CDR3 DNA is TGTGCCAGCAGCTATAACATGGCTCAGCCCCAGCATTTT. This translates into CASSYNMAQPQHF.

This chain connects TRBV5-4 to TRBJ2-2; a weak D match, TRBD2 (6 bases). CDR1 and CDR2 from the germline V gene are SGHNT and YYREEE (reference sequence). The CDR3 totals 15 residues. With 3 bases removed from V and 1 base from J, the gap between germline ends came to 10 bases. The CDR3 region is CASSSGTQNTGELFF. In DNA, the CDR3 is TGTGCCAGCAGCTCCGGGACTCAGAACACCGGGGAGCTGTTTTTT.

The chain uses TRBV12-3 or TRBV12-4 and TRBJ1-4; D is undetermined. The CDR3 sequence is 12 residues long. V lost 3 bases, J lost 6 bases, and 5 bases lay in between. In DNA, the CDR3 is TGTGCCAGCAGTTTCGGGGATGAAAAACTGTTTTTT. Translated, it gives CASSFGDEKLFF.

The rearrangement links TRBV19 to TRBJ1-2; 10 positions match TRBD1. The germline V gene has CDR1 LNHDA and CDR2 SQIVND (reference sequence). The CDR3 runs to 14 residues. The V segment lost 1 base and the J segment 8 bases; nucleotides outside the gene matches: 4. CDR3 in amino acids: CASSIGQGAVGYTF. The DNA of the CDR3 is TGTGCCAGTAGTATAGGACAGGGGGCGGTCGGCTACACCTTC.

The chain couples TRBV12-5 to TRBJ2-2, with TRBD2 identical over 8 bases. There are 20 residues in the CDR3. Germline CDR1 LGHNT, CDR2 FRNRAP. The V segment lost 6 bases and the J segment 1 base; nucleotides outside the gene matches: 19. CDR3 protein: CASGQDVGLAFSRNTGELFF. The DNA of the CDR3 is TGTGCTAGTGGCCAGGATGTAGGACTAGCATTTTCGAGGAACACCGGGGAGCTGTTTTTT.

The chain uses TRBV19 and TRBJ1-6; no reliable D call. The CDR3 extends over 15 amino acids. V was trimmed by 5 bases and J by 7 bases, leaving 15 bases between them. Germline V gene sequence: CDR1 LNHDA, CDR2 SQIVND (reference sequence). The DNA for the CDR3 is TGTGCCAGTAGTTCTCGAGGCATGAGAAATTCACCCCTCCACTTT. This gives the protein CASSSRGMRNSPLHF.

J is TRBJ2-1 and V is TRBV19; TRBD1 aligns across 8 bases. CDR1 and CDR2 from the germline V gene are LNHDA and SQIVND (reference sequence). V shed 5 bases and J 3 bases; nucleotides not matched to a gene: 9. The CDR3 extends over 16 amino acids. CDR3 residues: CASSPLQGANYNEQFF. CDR3 coding DNA: TGTGCCAGTAGTCCACTCCAGGGGGCTAACTACAATGAGCAGTTCTTC.

This clone was counted a single time. The chain carries TRBV4-2 and TRBJ1-2; TRBD1 is a possible D gene (5 bases). There are 16 residues in the CDR3. The germline gives CDR1 LGHNA, CDR2 YNFKEQ. Deletions cut 3 bases from V and 0 bases from J, with 14 bases between. CDR3 in amino acids: CASSQDLTVPNYGYTF. The CDR3 nucleotides read TGTGCCAGCAGCCAGGACCTGACAGTTCCTAACTATGGCTACACCTTC.

Points on this clone: The same CDR3 also results from other DNA sequences found in this sample. This rearrangement joins TRBV4-2 to TRBJ2-5; possibly TRBD2 for D (5 bases). The CDR3 is 15 residues long. Germline-derived CDR1 and CDR2 are LGHNA and YNFKEQ. V was clipped by 1 base and J by 2 bases, with 11 bases between them. Here the CDR3 DNA reads TGTGCCAGCAGCCAAGGCGTGGGCGGGCAAGAGACCCAGTACTTC. Its translation is CASSQGVGGQETQYF.

J is TRBJ1-2 and V is TRBV19; no clear D. Per the germline V gene, CDR1 is LNHDA and CDR2 is SQIVND (reference sequence). This CDR3 spans 13 amino acids. Trimming took 8 bases from V and 4 from J, leaving 14 bases between them. In nucleotides, the CDR3 is TGTGCCAGTGAGAGGAGTGAAAGCTATGGCTACACCTTC. Amino acid sequence: CASERSESYGYTF. Together with reference TRBV19 and TRBJ1-2, the CDR3 gives the full variable domain: DGGITQSPKYLFRKEGQNVTLSCEQNLNHDAMYWYRQDPGQGLRLIYYSQIVNDFQKGDIAEGYSVSREKKESFPLTVTSAQKNPTAFYLCASERSESYGYTFGSGTRLTVV.

In its sample, this clone was seen once. V gene TRBV9 combines with J gene TRBJ2-1, with 8 bases lining up with TRBD1. The V gene end was trimmed by 3 bases and the J gene end by 4 bases; junction bases not matched to a gene: 12. The CDR3 extends over 17 amino acids. CDR1 is SGDLS and CDR2 is YYNGEE in the germline V gene. CDR3: CASSAGAGQAIYNEQFF. CDR3 DNA sequence: TGTGCCAGCAGCGCAGGGGCGGGACAGGCGATTTACAATGAGCAGTTCTTC.

In the case of this clone: One junction end disagrees with the germline gene, perhaps due to a read error. The CDR3 coding sequence is TGTGCCAGCTCAACACCGGGACAGGGAGAAAACACCATATATTTT. It specifies CASSTPGQGENTIYF. This chain connects TRBV18 to TRBJ1-3, with 9 nucleotides matching TRBD1. This CDR3 contains 15 residues. The V gene's germline CDR1 is KGHSH and CDR2 LQKENI.

The V call is TRBV30, the J call TRBJ1-2, with 8 bases that match TRBD1. Per germline, CDR1 GTSNPN and CDR2 SVGIG (reference sequence). Trimming removed 3 bases from V and 7 bases from J; junction bases left unmatched: 7. The CDR3 loop spans 13 amino acids. CDR3 protein: CAWSLRQGTGYTF. The CDR3 DNA sequence: TGTGCCTGGAGCCTACGACAGGGGACTGGCTACACCTTC.

The V and J genes are TRBV30 and TRBJ2-2, with D unclear. Germline V gene data show CDR1 as GTSNPN and CDR2 as SVGIG (reference sequence). V was clipped by 2 bases and J by 1 base, with 5 bases between them. CDR3 length equals 13 residues. The CDR3 loop reads CAWSRQNTGELFF. CDR3 DNA: TGTGCCTGGAGTCGACAGAACACCGGGGAGCTGTTTTTT.